Ten or more counts support the clone carrying this T cell receptor (beta chain). Unique molecular identifiers were incorporated when the TCRbeta library was constructed. MiXCR, applied by TCRdb to the PCR reads, yields one record per CDR3 protein. This table holds over 70,000 distinct CDR3 sequences, 12% found once. This sample was included in a study of T-cell reconstitution after alpha-beta-depleted transplantation in children. The germline CDR1 and CDR2 sequences are DFQATT and SNEGSKA (reference sequence). This CDR3 spans 14 amino acids. Trimming removed 0 bases from V and 3 bases from J, with 9 bases in between.

The chain joins TRBV20-1 to TRBJ1-5; D remains unclear. This TCR was recovered from a human donor who donated a stem cell graft to a child with inherited bone marrow failure. Specimen: PBMCs from the stem cell graft donor, collected from the stem cell graft. CDR3 sequence reads: CSARDRDINQPQHF. The DNA of the CDR3 is TGCAGTGCTAGAGACAGAGATATCAATCAGCCCCAGCATTTT.